The clone carrying this T cell receptor (beta chain) was observed at least ten times. Antigen specificity is unknown. The data belong to a study of T-cell memory formation after mild COVID-19. From 5'RACE with constant-segment primers came TCR alpha and TCR beta cDNA libraries that carried sample barcodes and UMIs. From the 5' RACE reads, TCRdb called clonotypes with MiXCR, one entry per CDR3 protein. This sample has 44,000 or so distinct CDR3 sequences, with more than 9% found just once. Study-wide findings and caveats: That cross-reactive memory joined was suggested by some responding clones appearing in pre-infection memory. Clones shrinking from day 15 to 85 showed even CD4/CD8 mixes; later expanders tilted CD4+. Chiefly within CM and EM were the contracting CD4+ clones; CD8+ ones were within EMRA.

This clonotype was sampled from an adult woman who had mild COVID-19 (a few samples of this study predate the infection). Cell type and time point are not known. Sequenced sample: PBMCs or a T cell subset sorted from them (not recorded which).

The CDR3 nucleotides are TGTGCCAGCAGCCTAAACCCCGAGACCCAGTACTTC. It is translated as CASSLNPETQYF. The rearrangement links TRBV7-6 to TRBJ2-5; no firm D call. V was pared by 5 bases and J by 5 bases, with 9 bases between. The CDR3 extends over 12 amino acids. Germline V gene data show CDR1 as SGHVS and CDR2 as FNYEAQ.